Presented here are 28 T cell receptor beta chains from one specimen sequenced in a study of T cell responses to AZD1222 COVID-19 vaccine. The data were produced by immunoSEQ multiplex PCR, yet TCRdb's version contains in-frame clones alone and is incomplete. The sample has around 110,000 clones, roughly 80% seen once; the top ten hold 9.4%. The sequenced sample was peripheral blood, obtained on day 0 of AZD1222 vaccination. The receptors shown here come from an adult in good health.

This chain uses TRBV18 with TRBJ2-3; D is perhaps TRBD2 (6 bases). Germline CDR1 KGHSH, CDR2 LQKENI. V was clipped by 6 bases and J by 0 bases, with 13 bases between them. The CDR3 contains 15 residues. DNA of the CDR3: TGTGCCAGCTCTCTACCGGGACTCAGCACAGATACGCAGTATTTT. Its protein is CASSLPGLSTDTQYF.

This clone was found a few times. The chain is built from TRBV7-9 and TRBJ1-2; 7 nucleotides match TRBD1. Germline V gene lookup returns CDR1 SEHNR and CDR2 FQNEAQ (reference sequence). The J segment lost 8 bases and the V segment lost 8 bases, leaving 17 bases of the junction unmatched. This CDR3 has 15 residues. CDR3 in amino acids: CASGDLDRERIGYTF. The CDR3 DNA reads as TGTGCCAGCGGGGATCTCGACAGGGAGCGAATCGGCTACACCTTC. Full variable domain (rest looked up from reference TRBV7-9 and TRBJ1-2): DTGVSQNPRHKITKRGQNVTFRCDPISEHNRLYWYRQTLGQGPEFLTYFQNEAQLEKSRLLSDRFSAERPKGSFSTLEIQRTEQGDSAMYLCASGDLDRERIGYTFGSGTRLTVV.

This rearrangement joins TRBV12-3 or TRBV12-4 to TRBJ1-2, with D tentatively TRBD1 (5 bases). Between the trimmed V and J ends, which lost 2 bases and 7 bases, there was a span of 8 bases. The CDR3 has 12 residues. The CDR3: CASSLWGFGYTF. The CDR3 DNA follows: TGTGCCAGCAGTTTATGGGGGTTTGGCTACACCTTC.

The rearrangement links TRBV6-2 or TRBV6-3 to TRBJ2-1, with D perhaps matching TRBD2 (6 bases). Per the germline V gene, CDR1 is MNHEY and CDR2 is SVGEGT. The CDR3 consists of 12 residues. Trimming removed 4 bases from V and 10 bases from J, with 11 bases in between. CDR3 DNA: TGTGCCAGCAGTTTGTTAGCGGCCGAGCAGTTCTTC. Residues: CASSLLAAEQFF.

The V call is TRBV19, the J call TRBJ2-7; maybe TRBD1 (7 bases). This CDR3 contains 15 residues. Per the germline V gene, CDR1 is LNHDA and CDR2 is SQIVND (reference sequence). V dropped 3 bases and J dropped 2 bases, with 14 bases sitting between them. The CDR3 region has the DNA TGTGCCAGTAGTATGGGGCGGGACAGACCCTACGAGCAGTACTTC. Protein product: CASSMGRDRPYEQYF.

V is TRBV5-8 and J is TRBJ2-5; 11 nucleotides line up with TRBD1. There are 15 residues in the CDR3. CDR1 and CDR2 from the germline V gene are SGHTS and YDEGEE. J gave up 4 bases and V 4 bases, and 6 bases lay outside the gene matches. The CDR3 region is CASSLVGQGVETQYF. DNA of the CDR3: TGTGCCAGCAGCCTGGTGGGACAGGGGGTAGAGACCCAGTACTTC.

This chain joins TRBV3-1 (or the pseudogene TRBV3-2) and TRBJ1-5; D might be TRBD1 (5 bases). V shed 4 bases and J shed 3 bases, with 10 bases lying between them. CDR1 is LGHDT and CDR2 is YNNKEL in the germline V gene (reference sequence). The CDR3 runs to 14 residues. CDR3 DNA: TGTGCCAGCAGCCCACAGGCATCCAATCAGCCCCAGCATTTT. As protein: CASSPQASNQPQHF.

The chain carries TRBV12-3 or TRBV12-4 and TRBJ1-1; no reliable D call. V dropped 6 bases and J dropped 2 bases, with 7 bases sitting between them. The CDR3 has 12 amino acids. The CDR3 coding sequence is TGTGCCAGCAGCCCCCGAAACACTGAAGCTTTCTTT. Translated, it gives CASSPRNTEAFF.

The rearrangement uses TRBV3-1 (or the pseudogene TRBV3-2) and TRBJ1-6; 8 nucleotides align to TRBD1. Germline V gene sequence: CDR1 LGHDT, CDR2 YNNKEL (reference sequence). The CDR3 sequence is 14 residues long. The ends lost 4 bases at V and 10 bases at J; junction bases unmatched: 6. In nucleotides, the CDR3 is TGTGCCAGCAGCCCGGGACAGGCGGAATCACCCCTCCACTTT. It translates to CASSPGQAESPLHF.

The V and J genes are TRBV9 and TRBJ2-7; the D is unclear. The CDR3 sequence is 12 residues long. V was trimmed by 7 bases and J by 0 bases, leaving 8 bases between them. Germline V lookup: CDR1 SGDLS, CDR2 YYNGEE. The CDR3 loop reads CASAKSSYEQYF. The CDR3 nucleotides are TGTGCCAGCGCTAAGAGCTCCTACGAGCAGTACTTC.

The chain combines TRBV7-2 with TRBJ2-2; 7 bases fit TRBD2. The germline CDR1 and CDR2 sequences are SGHTA and FQGNSA. The V gene end was trimmed by 3 bases and the J gene end by 2 bases; junction bases not matched to a gene: 6. The CDR3 contains 16 residues. The CDR3 region has the DNA TGTGCCAGCAGCTTGCGGGGGATGGCAAACACCGGGGAGCTGTTTTTT. Encoded protein: CASSLRGMANTGELFF.

The chain employs TRBV6-2 or TRBV6-3 and TRBJ2-7, with 7 bases fitting TRBD2. The V and J ends lost 0 bases and 0 bases, in that order; junction bases with no gene match: 5. In germline, CDR1 is MNHEY, CDR2 SVGEGT. The CDR3 is made up of 16 amino acids. The CDR3 protein is CASSYSGTGGSYEQYF. Written as DNA, the CDR3 is TGTGCCAGCAGTTACTCGGGCACGGGGGGCTCCTACGAGCAGTACTTC.

The chain is built from TRBV5-1 and TRBJ2-7; no clear D. Germline V CDR1 and CDR2: SGHRS, YFSETQ. The CDR3 runs to 15 residues. V lost 0 bases and J 0 bases, leaving 10 bases between the germline ends. CDR3 sequence (DNA): TGCGCCAGCAGCTTGGAGGGCCGGAGCTCCTACGAGCAGTACTTC. Amino acid sequence: CASSLEGRSSYEQYF.

The CDR3 nucleotides are TGTGCCAGTAGTAGGGAGGGGAGCTCCTACGAGCAGTACTTC. This codes for CASSREGSSYEQYF. This chain links TRBV19 with TRBJ2-7, with TRBD2 matching 7 bases. After removal of 4 bases from V and 0 bases from J, the junction contained 3 bases not matched to a gene. The CDR3 contains 14 residues. Per germline, CDR1 LNHDA and CDR2 SQIVND (reference sequence).

This clone was seen a handful of times. The V call is TRBV19, the J call TRBJ2-1; D is uncertain. CDR1 is LNHDA and CDR2 is SQIVND in the germline V gene (reference sequence). V was cut by 3 bases and J by 4 bases, with 7 bases left in between. The CDR3 spans 13 residues. CDR3 sequence reads: CASSIVQYNEQFF. CDR3 sequence (DNA): TGTGCCAGTAGTATTGTACAGTACAATGAGCAGTTCTTC.

This clone showed up just once. The chain combines TRBV6-5 with TRBJ1-3; D remains ambiguous. Per germline, CDR1 MNHEY and CDR2 SVGAGI. There are 13 residues in the CDR3. V was trimmed by 6 bases and J by 0 bases, leaving 6 bases between them. As DNA, the CDR3 is TGTGCCAGCAGGGAGGACTCTGGAAACACCATATATTTT. This gives the protein CASREDSGNTIYF.

The chain couples TRBV2 to TRBJ1-6, with 8 bases fitting TRBD1. Trimming at V came to 8 bases and at J to 9 bases, leaving 9 bases not matched to a gene. Germline V gene sequence: CDR1 SNHLY, CDR2 FYNNEI. The CDR3 totals 14 residues. CDR3 sequence (DNA): TGTGCCAGCGTAGACAGGGGATTACGTTCACCCCTCCACTTT. Its translation is CASVDRGLRSPLHF.

This clone occurred a few times. The rearrangement links TRBV14 to TRBJ2-3; 13 bases align to TRBD2. Per the germline V gene, CDR1 is SGHDN and CDR2 is FVKESK. There are 14 residues in the CDR3. The junction had 5 bases not matched to a gene; V was cut back by 0 bases and J by 14 bases. CDR3 protein: CASSQETSGGPRYF. DNA of the CDR3: TGTGCCAGCAGCCAAGAGACTAGCGGGGGGCCGCGGTATTTT.

This chain joins TRBV5-1 and TRBJ1-2, with D maybe TRBD1 (6 bases). The CDR3 has 22 residues. The V and J ends lost 0 bases and 2 bases respectively, with 32 bases between them. Germline-derived CDR1 and CDR2 are SGHRS and YFSETQ. The CDR3 loop reads CASSLVLWGQSGFPWINYGYTF. The CDR3 DNA sequence: TGCGCCAGCAGCTTGGTACTGTGGGGGCAAAGTGGTTTTCCGTGGATAAACTATGGCTACACCTTC.

This clone turned up a few times. The J gene is TRBJ2-1, the V gene TRBV25-1; TRBD2 agrees at 14 bases. The CDR3 totals 14 residues. Trimming took 8 bases from V and 5 from J; bases not matched to a gene: 2. CDR1 MGHDK and CDR2 SYGVNS come from the germline V gene. The CDR3 region has the DNA TGTGCCAGCGGGACTAGCGGGAGCCACAATGAGCAGTTCTTC. Amino acid sequence: CASGTSGSHNEQFF.

The CDR3 sequence is CASSLGGGNTEAFF. CDR3 bases: TGCGCCAGCAGCTTGGGTGGGGGAAACACTGAAGCTTTCTTT. V and J are TRBV5-1 and TRBJ1-1; the D gene is possibly TRBD1 (5 bases). This CDR3 region has 14 residues. The ends were cut back, 0 bases at V and 2 bases at J, with 8 bases in the middle. Germline V gene lookup returns CDR1 SGHRS and CDR2 YFSETQ. Complete variable domain (other parts from reference TRBV5-1 and TRBJ1-1): KAGVTQTPRYLIKTRGQQVTLSCSPISGHRSVSWYQQTPGQGLQFLFEYFSETQRNKGNFPGRFSGRQFSNSRSEMNVSTLELGDSALYLCASSLGGGNTEAFFGQGTRLTVV.

The chain combines TRBV9 with TRBJ1-6; D unresolved. The V end lost 0 bases, the J end lost 6 bases, and 7 bases lay between the germline ends. The CDR3 runs 14 residues. The germline V gene encodes CDR1 SGDLS and CDR2 YYNGEE. The CDR3 loop reads CASSVGDGNSPLHF. The CDR3 nucleotides are TGTGCCAGCAGCGTAGGAGACGGTAATTCACCCCTCCACTTT.

This clone was detected only a few times. The gene calls are TRBV15 and TRBJ1-3, with D unclear. Germline CDR1 is LNHNV and CDR2 is YYDKDF (reference sequence). There are 17 residues in the CDR3. Between the trimmed V and J ends, which lost 3 bases and 0 bases, there was a span of 15 bases. The CDR3 coding sequence is TGTGCCACCAGCAGTCCCCAGACAAGCCTCTCTGGAAACACCATATATTTT. Its protein product is CATSSPQTSLSGNTIYF.

This clone was picked up one time. The rearrangement joins TRBV28 to TRBJ2-3; 8 bases line up with TRBD1. V shed 3 bases and J 3 bases; nucleotides not matched to a gene: 8. CDR3 length equals 16 residues. Germline CDR1 MDHEN, CDR2 SYDVKM. Written as DNA, the CDR3 is TGTGCCAGCAGTTTCATGGACAGGGACGGTACAGATACGCAGTATTTT. It translates to CASSFMDRDGTDTQYF.

The chain recombines TRBV6-5 with TRBJ1-5, with D maybe TRBD1 (6 bases). This CDR3 has 15 residues. The germline V and J ends were trimmed by 6 bases and 1 base, with 13 bases remaining between them. CDR1 and CDR2 (germline): MNHEY, SVGAGI. CDR3: CASRVSGASNQPQHF. The CDR3 region has the DNA TGTGCCAGCAGGGTATCAGGGGCCAGCAATCAGCCCCAGCATTTT.

The chain combines TRBV10-1 with TRBJ2-6; 8 bases line up with TRBD1. Germline V lookup: CDR1 WNHNN, CDR2 SYGVQD (reference sequence). V shed 5 bases and J 1 base; nucleotides not matched to a gene: 4. This CDR3 is built from 16 residues. DNA for the CDR3: TGCGCCAGCAGTCTCACAGGGGGTTCTGGGGCCAACGTCCTGACTTTC. This gives the protein CASSLTGGSGANVLTF.

This clone was detected only a few times. The chain uses TRBV21-1 and TRBJ2-1; the table's D call of TRBD2 was not tested on the DNA. TRBV21-1 is a pseudogene. This CDR3 has 13 amino acids. The CDR3 loop reads CASSPCGESEQFF. In nucleotides, the CDR3 is TGTGCCAGCAGCCCCTGCGGGGAGAGTGAGCAGTTCTTC.

The rearrangement uses TRBV6-5 and TRBJ1-3, with TRBD1 as a possible D gene (5 bases). The CDR3 sequence is 14 residues long. The V end lost 7 bases, the J end lost 3 bases, and 13 bases lay between the germline ends. Germline V gene sequence: CDR1 MNHEY, CDR2 SVGAGI. DNA for the CDR3: TGTGCCAGCATGGAGTTGGGGGATGGAAACACCATATATTTT. This codes for CASMELGDGNTIYF.